The rows below give T cell receptor beta chains drawn from one sample of a study of CD8 T cells in Susac syndrome. TCRdb re-derived calls from the immunoSEQ multiplex PCR reads in MiXCR, one entry per CDR3 protein. This sample has around 90,000 distinct CDR3 sequences, with around 96% found just once. The sequenced material came from CD8+ T cells from PBMCs. These receptors were obtained from a human donor with Susac syndrome. The CDR3 runs from the conserved cysteine through the conserved F or W. D genes are given only for firm matches. Clone size is given for some rows only: seen once, a few or many times, or a class if the clone is expanded.

j_call | v_call | d_call | clone_size | cdr3_nt | cdr3_aa
TRBJ2-7 | TRBV28 | . | few | TGTGCCAGCAGTTCCCCAGGCAGGGCCTACGAGCAGTACTTC | CASSSPGRAYEQYF
TRBJ2-1 | TRBV7-3 | . | . | TGTGCCAGCAGCTTAAAAGCTCCGCACGATGAGCAGTTCTTC | CASSLKAPHDEQFF
TRBJ2-5 | TRBV6-2/TRBV6-3 | TRBD1 | . | TGTGCCAGCAGTCCCAGGACAGGCGGGGAGACCCAGTACTTC | CASSPRTGGETQYF
TRBJ2-7 | TRBV20-1 | TRBD2 | . | TGCAGTGCGCGGGGACTAGCGGACGGAGGCTACGAGCAGTACTTC | CSARGLADGGYEQYF
TRBJ2-5 | TRBV7-2 | TRBD2 | . | TGTGCCAGCAGCTCGGGACTAAGCGGGGGGTTTAAAGAGACCCAGTACTTC | CASSSGLSGGFKETQYF
TRBJ2-1 | TRBV7-8 | . | . | TGTGCCAGCAGCTTGCACAATGAGCAGTTCTTC | CASSLHNEQFF
TRBJ2-5 | TRBV29-1 | . | . | TGCAGCGGGGGGACACTCCAAGAGACCCAGTACTTC | CSGGTLQETQYF
TRBJ1-2 | TRBV27 | . | . | TGTGCCAGCAGGAGCACCGAGGGCTACACCTTC | CASRSTEGYTF
TRBJ2-7 | TRBV20-1 | . | . | TGCAGTGCTTTAATCGGGCGGGGGCCCGAGCAGTACTTC | CSALIGRGPEQYF
TRBJ1-1 | TRBV2 | . | . | TGTGCCAGCAGTGAAGCGCGGCAGATGAACACTGAAGCTTTCTTT | CASSEARQMNTEAFF
TRBJ1-6 | TRBV7-8 | . | . | TGTGCCAGCAGCTTAGCATCGGACGGCCCAATGGGTTCACCCCTCCACTTT | CASSLASDGPMGSPLHF
TRBJ1-6 | TRBV9 | . | . | TGTGCCAGCGGACAGCCTAATTCACCCCTCCACTTT | CASGQPNSPLHF
TRBJ1-2 | TRBV20-1 | TRBD1 | . | TGCAGTGCTAAAATGCCGGGACAGGACTATGGCTACACCTTC | CSAKMPGQDYGYTF
TRBJ2-7 | TRBV29-1 | . | few | TGCAGCGGGGGACAGACTAGCTCCTACGAGCAGTACTTC | CSGGQTSSYEQYF
TRBJ2-7 | TRBV30 | . | . | TGTGCCTGGACCCCGGAGTCGGCCCCCGAGCAGTACTTC | CAWTPESAPEQYF
TRBJ1-4 | TRBV30 | . | . | TGTGCCTGGAGTATCCGGGAAAAACTGTTTTTT | CAWSIREKLFF
TRBJ1-2 | TRBV5-1 | TRBD1 | . | TGCGCCAGCAGCACCGGACAGGAGATTGGCTACACCTTC | CASSTGQEIGYTF
TRBJ1-1 | TRBV5-8 | . | . | TGTGCCAGCAGCACCCCGTCGAACACTGAAGCTTTCTTT | CASSTPSNTEAFF
TRBJ2-2 | TRBV6-5 | . | once | TGTGCCAGCGGCTGGGCGAACACCGGGGAGCTGTTTTTT | CASGWANTGELFF
TRBJ1-5 | TRBV19 | . | . | TGTGCCAGTAGTAGTTGGACTGAGGGCAATCAGCCCCAGCATTTT | CASSSWTEGNQPQHF
TRBJ2-7 | TRBV30 | . | . | TGTGCCTGGACCGCGGGGTTATACGAGCAGTACTTC | CAWTAGLYEQYF
TRBJ2-3 | TRBV4-1 | TRBD2 | . | TGCGCCAGCAGCCAAGATCTTAGCGGGTACGAGAGAAGGACGCAGTATTTT | CASSQDLSGYERRTQYF
TRBJ2-7 | TRBV20-1 | . | . | TGCAGTGCTAGAGGCGGTGCAGGGTCAAGCTCCTACGAGCAGTACTTC | CSARGGAGSSSYEQYF
TRBJ2-2 | TRBV19 | TRBD2 | . | TGTGCCAGTAGTATACTAGCGGGGGGCCTGTCGAACACCGGGGAGCTGTTTTTT | CASSILAGGLSNTGELFF
TRBJ1-1 | TRBV6-1 | TRBD1 | . | TGTGCCAGCAGTGAAAACAGGGGAACTGAAGCTTTCTTT | CASSENRGTEAFF
TRBJ1-6 | TRBV6-4 | TRBD1 | . | TGTGCCAGCAGCCCTAGGACAGGGCCTAATTCACCCCTCCACTTT | CASSPRTGPNSPLHF
TRBJ2-7 | TRBV21-1 | . | . | TGTGCCAGCAGCAAGGCGGGCCTCACTCCTTTTTACGAGCAGTACTTC | CASSKAGLTPFYEQYF
TRBJ2-5 | TRBV5-1 | . | . | TGCGCCAGCAGGATCCAAGAGACCCAGTACTTC | CASRIQETQYF
TRBJ1-6 | TRBV20-1 | . | . | TGCAGTGCTAGAGGGAATCTAAGTAATTCACCCCTCCACTTT | CSARGNLSNSPLHF
TRBJ1-2 | TRBV20-1 | . | . | TGCAGTGCTAGGCGTCTACTAGAGGCGCAGGGACCATATGATGGCTACACCTTC | CSARRLLEAQGPYDGYTF
TRBJ1-2 | TRBV4-2 | . | once | TGTGCCAGCAGCCAAGAGCAGTCCTTAGGAGAGATCTATGGCTACACCTTC | CASSQEQSLGEIYGYTF
TRBJ2-1 | TRBV20-1 | TRBD2 | . | TGCAGTGCATTAGCGGGGGGATACAATGAGCAGTTCTTC | CSALAGGYNEQFF
TRBJ1-2 | TRBV11-2 | TRBD1 | . | TGTGCCAGCAGCCGGGACAGGGGGCATGGCTACACCTTC | CASSRDRGHGYTF
TRBJ2-7 | TRBV10-2 | . | . | TGCGCCAGCAGTTCGCACGTTGGCGAGCAGTACTTC | CASSSHVGEQYF
TRBJ2-7 | TRBV15 | TRBD1 | . | TGTGCCACCAGCAGATTCGGGACAGGGGTTCCCGAGCAGTACTTC | CATSRFGTGVPEQYF
TRBJ2-2 | TRBV29-1 | TRBD1 | . | TGCAGCGTTGAAACTGCGACAGGGGACACCGGGGAGCTGTTTTTT | CSVETATGDTGELFF
TRBJ1-5 | TRBV20-1 | . | . | TGCAGTGCTAGGGTCGGACAGAATCAGCCCCAGCATTTT | CSARVGQNQPQHF
TRBJ1-2 | TRBV3-1 | . | . | TGTGCCAGCAGCCAAGATAGGGGCGGCTACACCTTC | CASSQDRGGYTF
TRBJ2-3 | TRBV12-3/TRBV12-4 | . | . | TGTGCCAGCAGTACCAATCCTAGGCCAGATACGCAGTATTTT | CASSTNPRPDTQYF
TRBJ1-2 | TRBV25-1 | TRBD1 | . | TGTGCCAGTCAGGGGGTCGGGAACTATGGCTACACCTTC | CASQGVGNYGYTF
TRBJ2-5 | TRBV20-1 | . | . | TGCAGTGCTAGAACAGAGACCCAGTACTTC | CSARTETQYF
TRBJ2-7 | TRBV4-3 | . | . | TGCGCCAGCAGCCAAGAAGGGGGGATTTCCTACGAGCAGTACTTC | CASSQEGGISYEQYF
TRBJ2-5 | TRBV7-9 | TRBD1 | . | TGTGCCAGCAGCGGACAGGGGGCAACCGAGACCCAGTACTTC | CASSGQGATETQYF
TRBJ1-1 | TRBV5-1 | TRBD1 | . | TGCGCCAGCAGCATGCTTCGACAGGGTATGAACACTGAAGCTTTCTTT | CASSMLRQGMNTEAFF
TRBJ1-6 | TRBV20-1 | . | . | TGCAGTGCTAGCCGGGATCCTCAAGGGGGTTCACCCCTCCACTTT | CSASRDPQGGSPLHF
TRBJ1-1 | TRBV20-1 | TRBD1 | . | TGCAGTGCTCAGACAGGGGGCTCGGACACTGAAGCTTTCTTT | CSAQTGGSDTEAFF
TRBJ2-3 | TRBV20-1 | . | . | TGCAGTGCTAGAGATCAGGAGGTTTTTCTCGGAGATACGCAGTATTTT | CSARDQEVFLGDTQYF
TRBJ2-5 | TRBV24-1 | . | . | TGTGCCACCAGTGATTTCAATACGGAGACCCAGTACTTC | CATSDFNTETQYF
TRBJ2-3 | TRBV2 | . | . | TGTGCCAGTCAGGGAGCACCCCGCACAGATACGCAGTATTTT | CASQGAPRTDTQYF
TRBJ1-1 | TRBV2 | TRBD1 | . | TGTGCCAGCAGGGTGGGACAGGACGTTAGGGCTTTCTTT | CASRVGQDVRAFF
TRBJ1-1 | TRBV30 | TRBD1 | . | TGTGCCTGGAGAAGACCGGGACAGGGGGAGGAAAGGTCAGCTTTCTTT | CAWRRPGQGEERSAFF
TRBJ2-3 | TRBV12-3/TRBV12-4 | . | . | TGTGCCAGCAGTTCGTTCACAGATACGCAGTATTTT | CASSSFTDTQYF
TRBJ1-1 | TRBV10-3 | . | . | TGTGCCACCCTAACCAGGGAGAACACTGAAGCTTTCTTT | CATLTRENTEAFF
TRBJ2-6 | TRBV6-5 | . | . | TGTGCCAGCCGATCTGGGGCCAACGTCCTGACTTTC | CASRSGANVLTF